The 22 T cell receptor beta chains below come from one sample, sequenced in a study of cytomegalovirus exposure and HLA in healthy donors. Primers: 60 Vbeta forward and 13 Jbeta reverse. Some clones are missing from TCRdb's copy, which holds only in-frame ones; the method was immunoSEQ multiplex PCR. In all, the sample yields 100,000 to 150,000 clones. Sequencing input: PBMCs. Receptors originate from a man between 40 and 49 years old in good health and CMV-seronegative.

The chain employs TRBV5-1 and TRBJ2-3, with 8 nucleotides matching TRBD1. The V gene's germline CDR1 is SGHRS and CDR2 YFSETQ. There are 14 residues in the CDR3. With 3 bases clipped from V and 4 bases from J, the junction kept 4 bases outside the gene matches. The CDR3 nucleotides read TGCGCCAGCAGCTCGGGGACAGGACCAGATACGCAGTATTTT. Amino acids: CASSSGTGPDTQYF.

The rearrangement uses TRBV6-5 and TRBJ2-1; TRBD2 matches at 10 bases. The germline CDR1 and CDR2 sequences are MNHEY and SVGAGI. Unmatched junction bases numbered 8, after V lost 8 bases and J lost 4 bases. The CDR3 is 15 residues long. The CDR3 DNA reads TGTGCCAGCCAAAGAGCGGGAGGGGGGTACAATGAGCAGTTCTTC. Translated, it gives CASQRAGGGYNEQFF.

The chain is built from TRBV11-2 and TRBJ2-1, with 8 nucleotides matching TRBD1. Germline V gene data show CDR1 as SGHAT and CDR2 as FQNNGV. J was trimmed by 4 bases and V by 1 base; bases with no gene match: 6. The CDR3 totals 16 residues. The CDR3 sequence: CASSLVPRGLYNEQFF. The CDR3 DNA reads TGTGCCAGCAGCTTAGTCCCCAGGGGGCTGTACAATGAGCAGTTCTTC.

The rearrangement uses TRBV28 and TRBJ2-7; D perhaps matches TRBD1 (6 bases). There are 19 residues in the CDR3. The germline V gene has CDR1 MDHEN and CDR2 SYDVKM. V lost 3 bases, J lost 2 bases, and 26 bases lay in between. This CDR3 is CASSFARQLGANSPYEQYF. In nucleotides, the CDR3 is TGTGCCAGCAGTTTTGCCCGCCAATTGGGGGCAAACTCCCCCTACGAGCAGTACTTC.

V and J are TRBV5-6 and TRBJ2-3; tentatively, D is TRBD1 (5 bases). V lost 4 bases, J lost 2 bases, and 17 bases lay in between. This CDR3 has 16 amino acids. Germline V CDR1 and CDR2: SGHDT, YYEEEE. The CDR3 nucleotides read TGTGCCAGCAGCCTCAGACAGAGTTTCGCCACAGATACGCAGTATTTT. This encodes CASSLRQSFATDTQYF. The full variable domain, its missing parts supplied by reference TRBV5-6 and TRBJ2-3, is DAGVTQSPTHLIKTRGQQVTLRCSPKSGHDTVSWYQQALGQGPQFIFQYYEEEERQRGNFPDRFSGHQFPNYSSELNVNALLLGDSALYLCASSLRQSFATDTQYFGPGTRLTVL.

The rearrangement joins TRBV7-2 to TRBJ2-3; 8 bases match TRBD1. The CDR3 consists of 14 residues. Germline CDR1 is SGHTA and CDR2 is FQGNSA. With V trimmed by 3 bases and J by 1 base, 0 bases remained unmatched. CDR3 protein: CASSLDRGTDTQYF. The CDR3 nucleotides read TGTGCCAGCAGCTTGGACAGGGGCACAGATACGCAGTATTTT.

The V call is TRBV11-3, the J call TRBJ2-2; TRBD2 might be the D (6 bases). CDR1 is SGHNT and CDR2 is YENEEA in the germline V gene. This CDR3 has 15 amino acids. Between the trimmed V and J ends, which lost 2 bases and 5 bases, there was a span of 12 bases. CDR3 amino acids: CASSLMEGGTGELFF. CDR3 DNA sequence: TGTGCCAGCAGCTTAATGGAGGGCGGGACCGGGGAGCTGTTTTTT.

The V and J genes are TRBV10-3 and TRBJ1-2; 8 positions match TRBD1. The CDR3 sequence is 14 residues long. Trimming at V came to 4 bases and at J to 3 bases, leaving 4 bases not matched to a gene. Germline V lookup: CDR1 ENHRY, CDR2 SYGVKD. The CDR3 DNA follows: TGTGCCATCAGTGGGACAGGGCTTTACTATGGCTACACCTTC. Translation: CAISGTGLYYGYTF.

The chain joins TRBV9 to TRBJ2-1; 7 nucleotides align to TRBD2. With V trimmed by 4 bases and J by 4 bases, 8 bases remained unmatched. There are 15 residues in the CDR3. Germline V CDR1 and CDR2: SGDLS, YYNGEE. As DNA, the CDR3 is TGTGCCAGCAGCTCTACTAGCGAGTTATACAATGAGCAGTTCTTC. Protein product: CASSSTSELYNEQFF.

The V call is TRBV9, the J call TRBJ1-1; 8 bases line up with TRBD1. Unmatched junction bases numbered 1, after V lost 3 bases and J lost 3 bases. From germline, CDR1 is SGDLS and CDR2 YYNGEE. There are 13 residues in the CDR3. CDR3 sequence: CASSAQGDTEAFF. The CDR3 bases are TGTGCCAGCAGCGCACAGGGGGACACTGAAGCTTTCTTT.

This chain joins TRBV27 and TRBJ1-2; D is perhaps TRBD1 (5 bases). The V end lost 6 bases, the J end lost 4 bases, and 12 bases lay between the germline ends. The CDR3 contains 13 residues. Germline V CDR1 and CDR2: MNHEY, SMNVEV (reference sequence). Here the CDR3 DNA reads TGTGCCAGCAGACCTCGGGGGTCCTATGGCTACACCTTC. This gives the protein CASRPRGSYGYTF.

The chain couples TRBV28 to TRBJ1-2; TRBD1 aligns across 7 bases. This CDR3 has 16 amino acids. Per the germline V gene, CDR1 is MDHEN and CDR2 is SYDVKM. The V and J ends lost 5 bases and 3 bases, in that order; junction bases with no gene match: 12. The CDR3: CASSKDLQGSYYGYTF. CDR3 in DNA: TGTGCCAGCAGTAAGGACCTACAGGGGTCGTACTATGGCTACACCTTC.

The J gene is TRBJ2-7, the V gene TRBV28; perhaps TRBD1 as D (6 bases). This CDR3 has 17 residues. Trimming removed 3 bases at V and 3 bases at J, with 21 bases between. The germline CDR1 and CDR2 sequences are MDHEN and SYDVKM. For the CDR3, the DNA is TGTGCCAGCAGTTTTAAAATTTTTTCAGGGGACGGCTACGAGCAGTACTTC. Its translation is CASSFKIFSGDGYEQYF.

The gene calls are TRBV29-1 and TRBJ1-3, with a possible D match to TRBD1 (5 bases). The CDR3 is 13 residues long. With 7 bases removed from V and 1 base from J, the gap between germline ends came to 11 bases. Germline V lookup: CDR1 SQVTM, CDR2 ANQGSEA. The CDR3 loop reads CSARGDSGNTIYF. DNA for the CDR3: TGCAGCGCGCGGGGGGATTCTGGAAACACCATATATTTT.

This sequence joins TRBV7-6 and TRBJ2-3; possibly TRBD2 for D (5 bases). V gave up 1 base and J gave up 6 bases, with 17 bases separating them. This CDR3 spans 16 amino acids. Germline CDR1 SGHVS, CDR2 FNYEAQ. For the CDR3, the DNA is TGTGCCAGCAGCTTAGGGGTATCGTGGGAGAGGGATACGCAGTATTTT. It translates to CASSLGVSWERDTQYF.

DNA for the CDR3: TGTGCCAGCAGCTTAGCGTCCAGGACAGCAGGGAATCAGCCCCAGCATTTT. Amino acids: CASSLASRTAGNQPQHF. The rearrangement links TRBV7-2 to TRBJ1-5; D possibly corresponds to TRBD1 (6 bases). V gave up 0 bases and J gave up 4 bases, with 16 bases separating them. Per germline, CDR1 SGHTA and CDR2 FQGNSA. CDR3 length equals 17 residues. The full variable domain, its missing parts supplied by reference TRBV7-2 and TRBJ1-5, is GAGVSQSPSNKVTEKGKDVELRCDPISGHTALYWYRQSLGQGLEFLIYFQGNSAPDKSGLPSDRFSAERTGGSVSTLTIQRTQQEDSAVYLCASSLASRTAGNQPQHFGDGTRLSIL.

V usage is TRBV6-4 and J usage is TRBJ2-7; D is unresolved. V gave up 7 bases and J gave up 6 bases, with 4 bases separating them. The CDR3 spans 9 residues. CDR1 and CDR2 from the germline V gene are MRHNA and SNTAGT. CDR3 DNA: TGTGCCAGCAAGCGCGAGCAGTACTTC. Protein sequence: CASKREQYF.

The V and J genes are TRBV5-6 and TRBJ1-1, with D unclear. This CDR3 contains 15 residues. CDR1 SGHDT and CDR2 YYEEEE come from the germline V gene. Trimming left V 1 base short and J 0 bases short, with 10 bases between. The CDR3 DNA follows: TGTGCCAGCAGCTTGTCAGGCCAGATGAACACTGAAGCTTTCTTT. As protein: CASSLSGQMNTEAFF.

The CDR3 DNA reads TGTGCCAGCAGCTTCAGGCAGGGGGCGCCCCCGTTCACAGATACGCAGTATTTT. It is translated as CASSFRQGAPPFTDTQYF. The rearrangement uses TRBV13 and TRBJ2-3, with TRBD1 matching 8 bases. The CDR3 runs to 18 residues. J was trimmed by 2 bases and V by 3 bases; bases with no gene match: 13. From germline, CDR1 is PRHDT and CDR2 FYEKMQ (reference sequence).

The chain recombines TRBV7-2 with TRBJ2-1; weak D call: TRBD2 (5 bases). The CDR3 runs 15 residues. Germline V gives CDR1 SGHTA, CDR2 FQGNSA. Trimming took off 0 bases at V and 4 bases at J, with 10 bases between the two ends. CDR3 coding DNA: TGTGCCAGCAGCTTAGCGGGAGTGAAGTACAATGAGCAGTTCTTC. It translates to CASSLAGVKYNEQFF.

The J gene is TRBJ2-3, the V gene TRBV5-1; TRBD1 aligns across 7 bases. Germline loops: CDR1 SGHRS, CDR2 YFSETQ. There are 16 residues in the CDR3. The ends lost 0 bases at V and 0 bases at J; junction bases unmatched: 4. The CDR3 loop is CASSLDGTASTDTQYF. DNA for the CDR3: TGCGCCAGCAGCTTGGATGGGACAGCTAGCACAGATACGCAGTATTTT. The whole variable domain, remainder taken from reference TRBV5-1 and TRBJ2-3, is KAGVTQTPRYLIKTRGQQVTLSCSPISGHRSVSWYQQTPGQGLQFLFEYFSETQRNKGNFPGRFSGRQFSNSRSEMNVSTLELGDSALYLCASSLDGTASTDTQYFGPGTRLTVL.

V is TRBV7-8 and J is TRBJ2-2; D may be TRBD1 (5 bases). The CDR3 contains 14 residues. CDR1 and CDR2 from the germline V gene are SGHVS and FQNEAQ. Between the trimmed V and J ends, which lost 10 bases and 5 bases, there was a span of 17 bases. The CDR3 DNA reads TGTGCCACAAAAGGGGTTCTTCGGACCGGGGAGCTGTTTTTT. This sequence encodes CATKGVLRTGELFF.